Described below is a single T cell receptor beta chain sequence and its context. Antigen specificity is unknown. This sample stems from a study of early T cells in non-severe SARS-CoV-2 infection. The study's findings and limits: Matching against VDJdb likely underestimated virus-specific expansions, favoring anti-spike CD8.

This CDR3 has 13 residues. Trimming took off 5 bases at V and 3 bases at J, with 10 bases between the two ends. CDR1 GTSNPN and CDR2 SVGIG come from the germline V gene (reference sequence). In the library, individual cDNA molecules carried attached unique molecular identifiers. In TCRdb, the 5' RACE reads were re-called with MiXCR into one record per CDR3 protein. The repertoire holds around 58,000 distinct CDR3 sequences, with about 7.6% as singletons. The source is an adult who was a healthcare worker with PCR-confirmed SARS-CoV-2 infection or an uninfected control (not recorded which). This sequence joins TRBV30 and TRBJ1-4; D gene ambiguous. Sample: whole blood, taken at baseline. This CDR3 reads CAWGYMANEKLFF. The CDR3 DNA reads TGTGCCTGGGGTTATATGGCTAATGAAAAACTGTTTTTT.